The 22 T cell receptor beta chains listed next were all sequenced from one sample in a study of blood T cells in healthy people across ages. The authors ran a second PCR of 7 to 11 cycles using a sample-barcoded 5' primer and a J-beta primer mix. TCRdb independently ran MiXCR on the 5' RACE reads; one entry per CDR3 protein. This table holds 600,000 to 1,000,000 distinct CDR3 sequences, 20% to 25% found once. A further study also used this sample, focusing on T cells of mothers and their children.

Source material: blood. These receptors were taken from a boy aged 5 to 17 in good health.

The gene calls are TRBV7-2 and TRBJ2-5; D uncertain. V shed 7 bases and J shed 1 base, with 13 bases lying between them. The CDR3 has 14 amino acids. CDR1 and CDR2 (germline): SGHTA, FQGNSA. CDR3 DNA sequence: TGTGCCAGCACCCCGAGACGGACCCAAGAGACCCAGTACTTC. As protein: CASTPRRTQETQYF.

The V call is TRBV24-1, the J call TRBJ2-5; TRBD1 aligns across 12 bases. The V segment lost 6 bases and the J segment 4 bases; nucleotides outside the gene matches: 8. The CDR3 runs 16 residues. Looked up from germline, CDR1 is KGHDR and CDR2 is SFDVKD. CDR3 bases: TGTGCCACCAGTCGAACCGGGACAGGGGGCCGAGAGACCCAGTACTTC. This translates into CATSRTGTGGRETQYF.

The rearrangement links TRBV28 to TRBJ2-5; maybe TRBD1 (5 bases). Per germline, CDR1 MDHEN and CDR2 SYDVKM. V was clipped by 5 bases and J by 3 bases, with 16 bases between them. This CDR3 spans 15 amino acids. CDR3 sequence (DNA): TGTGCCAGCAGTCCTCTCGACGGACATAAAGAGACCCAGTACTTC. It encodes CASSPLDGHKETQYF.

The chain carries TRBV28 and TRBJ2-7; 10 bases are shared with TRBD1. Germline trimming cut 5 bases from V and 7 bases from J; bases unmatched to any gene: 8. In germline, CDR1 is MDHEN, CDR2 SYDVKM. The CDR3 totals 14 residues. CDR3 DNA sequence: TGTGCCAGCAGTCCGGGACAGGGGAGCATGGAGCAGTACTTC. Encoded protein: CASSPGQGSMEQYF.

This clonotype came up a few times. The genes are TRBV29-1 and TRBJ1-4; unclear D gene. Germline V gene sequence: CDR1 SQVTM, CDR2 ANQGSEA. Trimming cost V 5 bases and J 7 bases, with 11 bases left between them. The CDR3 runs 12 residues. The CDR3: CSVKPEGEKLFF. CDR3 DNA sequence: TGCAGCGTTAAACCTGAGGGTGAAAAACTGTTTTTT.

In this sample, this clonotype turned up a few times. This sequence joins TRBV5-1 and TRBJ2-3; D is possibly TRBD2 (6 bases). Germline assignment: CDR1 SGHRS and CDR2 YFSETQ. The CDR3 consists of 15 residues. V was shortened by 3 bases and J by 3 bases, with 14 bases between the two germline ends. In DNA, the CDR3 is TGCGCCAGCAGCTCGGGGGACCCCGGGACAGATACGCAGTATTTT. As protein: CASSSGDPGTDTQYF.

The chain has TRBV4-1 and TRBJ2-7, with 8 bases aligning to TRBD1. Near its end, the DNA agrees better with TRBJ2-5, so the J call may be wrong. The CDR3 length is 15 residues. CDR1 is MGHRA, CDR2 YSYEKL, per germline. DNA of the CDR3: TGCGCCAGCAGCACCAGACAGGGGTCGGGGGAGACCCAGTACTTC. Its protein product is CASSTRQGSGETQYF.

The chain uses TRBV24-1 and TRBJ2-5, with D uncertain. With the DNA end fitting TRBJ2-7 better, the J assignment may be wrong. This CDR3 spans 13 amino acids. CDR1 is KGHDR and CDR2 is SFDVKD in the germline V gene. CDR3 amino acids: CATSAPPSYEQYF. The CDR3 coding sequence is TGTGCCACCAGTGCCCCACCGAGCTACGAGCAGTACTTC.

The chain has TRBV20-1 and TRBJ1-1; 7 nucleotides line up with TRBD1. Germline CDR1 is DFQATT and CDR2 is SNEGSKA (reference sequence). The V segment lost 0 bases and the J segment 4 bases; nucleotides outside the gene matches: 2. The CDR3 sequence is 13 residues long. CDR3 sequence: CSAREGTVTEAFF. The CDR3 DNA sequence: TGCAGTGCTAGAGAGGGGACAGTCACTGAAGCTTTCTTT.

This clonotype was seen more than once but under ten times. This chain connects TRBV20-1 to TRBJ2-7; 10 nucleotides agree with TRBD1. This CDR3 region has 12 residues. V shed 5 bases, J shed 3 bases, and the junction held 1 base outside the gene matches. The germline CDR1 and CDR2 sequences are DFQATT and SNEGSKA (reference sequence). CDR3 protein: CSAGQGGYEQYF. The CDR3 region has the DNA TGCAGTGCTGGACAGGGGGGCTACGAGCAGTACTTC.

This clonotype was seen a handful of times. The rearrangement joins TRBV12-3 or TRBV12-4 to TRBJ2-1; TRBD2 matches 11 bases. The trim removed 5 bases at V and 2 bases at J, leaving 8 bases unmatched. The CDR3 runs to 17 residues. The CDR3 sequence: CASSGSGRAIAYNEQFF. The CDR3 bases are TGTGCCAGCAGTGGTAGCGGGAGGGCCATCGCCTACAATGAGCAGTTCTTC.

The rearrangement links TRBV29-1 to TRBJ1-1; 9 bases map to TRBD1. This CDR3 spans 12 amino acids. Looked up from germline, CDR1 is SQVTM and CDR2 is ANQGSEA. V was pared by 5 bases and J by 7 bases, with 5 bases of the junction left unmatched. DNA for the CDR3: TGCAGCGTTTGGGACAGGGCAGATGAAGCTTTCTTT. It yields the protein CSVWDRADEAFF.

The chain carries TRBV20-1 and TRBJ2-7, with D unclear. Germline assignment: CDR1 DFQATT and CDR2 SNEGSKA (reference sequence). CDR3 length equals 14 residues. The germline V and J ends were trimmed by 6 bases and 2 bases, with 17 bases remaining between them. CDR3 nucleotides: TGCAGTGCGGTGGATCAGGACGCTGCCTACGAGCAGTACTTC. Residues: CSAVDQDAAYEQYF.

CDR3 residues: CSAKWDRGFYEQYF. In nucleotides, the CDR3 is TGCAGTGCTAAATGGGACAGGGGATTCTACGAGCAGTACTTC. The V gene is TRBV20-1, the J gene TRBJ2-5; 10 nucleotides align to TRBD1. The DNA end is a closer match to TRBJ2-7, so the J assignment may be wrong. This CDR3 region has 14 residues. CDR1 and CDR2 from the germline V gene are DFQATT and SNEGSKA (reference sequence).

V is TRBV6-5 and J is TRBJ1-2; TRBD1 is a possible D gene (6 bases). Trimming took off 0 bases at V and 0 bases at J, with 17 bases between the two ends. Germline V gene data show CDR1 as MNHEY and CDR2 as SVGAGI. The CDR3 covers 18 residues. CDR3 protein: CASSYSAAGAPANYGYTF. CDR3 sequence (DNA): TGTGCCAGCAGTTACTCGGCCGCAGGGGCGCCGGCTAACTATGGCTACACCTTC.

The rearrangement joins TRBV7-2 to TRBJ1-6; tentative D call: TRBD1 (5 bases). Per germline, CDR1 SGHTA and CDR2 FQGNSA. The ends were cut back, 3 bases at V and 7 bases at J, with 13 bases in the middle. The CDR3 loop spans 15 amino acids. The CDR3: CASSFMGPRNSPLHF. The DNA for the CDR3 is TGTGCCAGCAGCTTCATGGGGCCACGAAATTCACCCCTCCACTTT. Based on the CDR3 plus reference TRBV7-2 and TRBJ1-6, the full variable domain is GAGVSQSPSNKVTEKGKDVELRCDPISGHTALYWYRQSLGQGLEFLIYFQGNSAPDKSGLPSDRFSAERTGGSVSTLTIQRTQQEDSAVYLCASSFMGPRNSPLHFGNGTRLTVT.

The chain combines TRBV6-2 or TRBV6-3 with TRBJ2-1; 7 positions agree with TRBD2. CDR1 and CDR2 from the germline V gene are MNHEY and SVGEGT. CDR3 length: 13 amino acids. V was clipped by 8 bases and J by 10 bases; unmatched bases: 11. CDR3 bases: TGTGCCAGCGGGACTACCTACAAGGGGGAGCAGTTCTTC. This sequence encodes CASGTTYKGEQFF.

The V call is TRBV7-2, the J call TRBJ2-7, with D hard to call. This CDR3 has 13 amino acids. The ends were cut back, 5 bases at V and 2 bases at J, with 10 bases in the middle. Looked up from germline, CDR1 is SGHTA and CDR2 is FQGNSA. The CDR3 DNA follows: TGTGCCAGCAGCCTTGACGGACCCTACGAGCAGTACTTC. This codes for CASSLDGPYEQYF.

The chain uses TRBV28 and TRBJ1-6; TRBD1 aligns across 8 bases. The CDR3 sequence is 15 residues long. Losses at the gene ends were 6 bases for V and 7 bases for J; bases not matched to a gene: 8. The germline V gene encodes CDR1 MDHEN and CDR2 SYDVKM. The CDR3 here is CASSNSWTGNSPLHF. In DNA form, the CDR3 reads TGTGCCAGCAGCAATTCGTGGACAGGGAATTCACCCCTCCACTTT.

The V gene is TRBV28, the J gene TRBJ2-7; D ambiguous. Looked up from germline, CDR1 is MDHEN and CDR2 is SYDVKM. The V end was cut by 5 bases, the J end by 0 bases, with 14 bases between. CDR3 length: 15 residues. The CDR3 reads CASSTPDRSSYEQYF. The CDR3 DNA is TGTGCCAGCAGTACGCCGGACCGATCCTCCTACGAGCAGTACTTC.

V and J are TRBV4-1 and TRBJ2-1; the D call may be TRBD1 or TRBD2 (5 bases each). This CDR3 contains 14 residues. Germline-derived CDR1 and CDR2 are MGHRA and YSYEKL. V lost 4 bases and J 5 bases, leaving 12 bases between the germline ends. The CDR3 DNA reads TGCGCCAGCAGCCCCGTGGGGGTGAACAATGAGCAGTTCTTC. Its translation: CASSPVGVNNEQFF.

Of note for this clonotype: A much larger clone lies one base from this, so it may be a read error. This rearrangement joins TRBV29-1 to TRBJ1-4; no firm D call. The CDR3 runs 15 residues. CDR1 is SQVTM and CDR2 is ANQGSEA in the germline V gene. Trimming cost V 4 bases and J 2 bases, with 14 bases left between them. The CDR3 sequence is CSVVLGSRTNEKLFF. CDR3 bases: TGCAGCGTTGTATTAGGGTCGCGGACTAATGAAAAACTGTTTTTT. Full variable domain (remainder filled in from reference TRBV29-1 and TRBJ1-4): SAVISQKPSRDICQRGTSLTIQCQVDSQVTMMFWYRQQPGQSLTLIATANQGSEATYESGFVIDKFPISRPNLTFSTLTVSNMSPEDSSIYLCSVVLGSRTNEKLFFGSGTQLSVL.